The T cell receptor (beta chain) under discussion was sequenced for a study of molecular identifiers for immune sequencing clone quantification. About the study: Sequencing covered four of five parts into which replicate RNA from approximately 20,000 or 100,000 naive CD8 cells was split.

It was with previously described methods and listed TCR primers that bulk TCR libraries were made. MiXCR was run by TCRdb on the PCR reads, yielding one entry per CDR3 protein. This sample has about 300,000 distinct CDR3 sequences, with roughly 23% found just once. General observations from the study: Clones that had above 20 RNA copies took up over 97% of effector molecules but under 1% in naive cells.

Naive CD8 T cells were FACS-sorted by CD8+CD4-CCR7+CD45RA+ markers. This clonotype was picked up many times. Its antigen remains unidentified. Sequence at one end of the junction differs from germline and may be a read error. Sequencing was carried out using naive CD8+ T cells from blood, with Jurkat cell RNA spiked in. Subset described: FACS-sorted CD8+CD4-CCR7+CD45RA+ naive T cells. The receptor's source is a human donor in good health. Some libraries in this study had Jurkat cell RNA spiked in.

The CDR3: CASSSRTGPYEQYF. CDR3 nucleotide sequence: TGCGCCAGCAGCTCCCGGACAGGGCCCTACGAGCAGTACTTC. The V gene is TRBV28, the J gene TRBJ2-7; 8 bases align to TRBD1. The CDR3 has 14 amino acids. Germline loops: CDR1 MDHEN, CDR2 SYDVKM.